The 27 T cell receptor beta chains reported below all come from one sample, sequenced in a study of PD-1 blockade in mismatch repair-deficient tumors. TCRdb's copy holds only in-frame clones and misses some; the assay was immunoSEQ multiplex PCR. The repertoire consists of tens of thousands of clones, with 81% occurring once and the leading ten covering 2.5% to 3%. The material sequenced was peripheral blood, taken 12 weeks after starting pembrolizumab. These receptors came from an adult with mismatch repair-deficient cancer.

This clone was seen once. The V and J genes are TRBV9 and TRBJ1-1; unclear D gene. This CDR3 is 13 amino acids long. Germline CDR1 and CDR2: SGDLS and YYNGEE. The V end was cut by 0 bases, the J end by 7 bases, with 10 bases between. The CDR3 is CASSVEAKSEAFF. In DNA form, the CDR3 reads TGTGCCAGCAGCGTAGAGGCGAAGAGTGAAGCTTTCTTT. Looking up the rest from reference TRBV9 and TRBJ1-1 gives the full variable domain: DSGVTQTPKHLITATGQRVTLRCSPRSGDLSVYWYQQSLDQGLQFLIQYYNGEERAKGNILERFSAQQFPDLHSELNLSSLELGDSALYFCASSVEAKSEAFFGQGTRLTVV.

This chain connects TRBV13 to TRBJ2-1; D unclear. This CDR3 has 14 amino acids. Between the trimmed V and J ends, which lost 4 bases and 8 bases, there was a span of 15 bases. Germline assignment: CDR1 PRHDT and CDR2 FYEKMQ (reference sequence). The CDR3 is CASSSKEASDEQFF. In DNA, the CDR3 is TGTGCCAGCAGCTCAAAGGAAGCTAGTGATGAGCAGTTCTTC.

Here the CDR3 DNA reads TGTGCCATCAGTGAGTTTGCAGGATCCACCGGGGAGCTGTTTTTT. Protein sequence: CAISEFAGSTGELFF. The chain has TRBV10-3 and TRBJ2-2; D remains unclear. This CDR3 has 15 amino acids. V was cut by 1 base and J by 4 bases, with 10 bases left in between. Germline V CDR1 and CDR2: ENHRY, SYGVKD.

This clone was recorded only once. The chain is built from TRBV10-1 and TRBJ2-3, with 8 bases aligning to TRBD2. The CDR3 has 16 amino acids. Trimming took 3 bases from V and 0 from J; bases not matched to a gene: 5. Looked up from germline, CDR1 is WNHNN and CDR2 is SYGVQD (reference sequence). The CDR3 nucleotides are TGCGCCAGCAGTGATTTAGCGGGAATTAGCACAGATACGCAGTATTTT. Translating it yields CASSDLAGISTDTQYF.

The chain links TRBV5-4 to TRBJ2-7; D not certain. This CDR3 region has 15 residues. CDR1 is SGHNT and CDR2 is YYREEE in the germline V gene (reference sequence). The V end was cut by 1 base, the J end by 5 bases, with 16 bases between. In DNA form, the CDR3 reads TGTGCCAGCAGCTTGCGATTAGGCACAGAGCACGAGCAGTACTTC. The encoded protein is CASSLRLGTEHEQYF.

The genes are TRBV6-6 and TRBJ2-3; TRBD2 agrees at 8 bases. The CDR3 runs to 15 residues. The trim removed 2 bases at V and 6 bases at J, leaving 7 bases unmatched. Per the germline V gene, CDR1 is MNHNY and CDR2 is SVGAGI (reference sequence). The CDR3 sequence is CASSYGAGETDTQYF. The CDR3, as DNA: TGTGCCAGCAGTTACGGAGCGGGAGAAACTGATACGCAGTATTTT.

This clone is classed as medium-sized. Other DNA sequences from this sample encode an identical CDR3 as well. The rearrangement links TRBV4-1 to TRBJ2-2; D unclear. This CDR3 has 13 amino acids. V was cut by 0 bases and J by 6 bases, with 5 bases left in between. Germline CDR1 and CDR2: MGHRA and YSYEKL. The CDR3, as DNA: TGCGCCAGCAGCCAAGATCTGGCCGGGGAGCTGTTTTTT. Translated, it gives CASSQDLAGELFF.

This clone was observed at least ten times. In nucleotides, the CDR3 is TGTGCCAGCAGCCAAGAAGTAGTTAGCGGGTACGAGCAGTACTTC. Amino acids: CASSQEVVSGYEQYF. The V call is TRBV4-2, the J call TRBJ2-7; 7 bases fit TRBD2. The length of the CDR3 is 15 residues. The J segment lost 4 bases and the V segment lost 0 bases, leaving 6 bases of the junction unmatched. Germline CDR1 LGHNA, CDR2 YNFKEQ.

The chain employs TRBV4-3 and TRBJ1-3; D might be TRBD1 (5 bases). Germline V gene data show CDR1 as LGHNA and CDR2 as YSLEER. Trimming cost V 0 bases and J 0 bases, with 9 bases left between them. This CDR3 is built from 16 residues. DNA of the CDR3: TGCGCCAGCAGCCAAGATCGGGGCTACTCTGGAAACACCATATATTTT. Its translation is CASSQDRGYSGNTIYF.

The chain is built from TRBV9 and TRBJ2-1, with D possibly matching TRBD2 (6 bases). V dropped 3 bases and J dropped 1 base, with 17 bases sitting between them. Per germline, CDR1 SGDLS and CDR2 YYNGEE. The CDR3 spans 17 residues. CDR3: CASSGFGREGSYNEQFF. The CDR3 DNA is TGTGCCAGCAGCGGTTTCGGGCGGGAAGGGTCCTACAATGAGCAGTTCTTC. The full variable domain, in which reference TRBV9 and TRBJ2-1 provide the parts outside the CDR3, is DSGVTQTPKHLITATGQRVTLRCSPRSGDLSVYWYQQSLDQGLQFLIQYYNGEERAKGNILERFSAQQFPDLHSELNLSSLELGDSALYFCASSGFGREGSYNEQFFGPGTRLTVL.

This clone was seen once. The V gene is TRBV6-1, the J gene TRBJ1-1; tentatively, D is TRBD1 (5 bases). V was trimmed by 2 bases and J by 3 bases, leaving 7 bases between them. Germline V CDR1 and CDR2: MNHNS, SASEGT. This CDR3 is 13 amino acids long. CDR3 DNA sequence: TGTGCCAGCAGTGAACGACAGCACACTGAAGCTTTCTTT. Amino acid sequence: CASSERQHTEAFF.

This clone occurred many times. In nucleotides, the CDR3 is TGCGCCAGCAGCCAAGGCGGGAGCACAGATACGCAGTATTTT. Amino acids: CASSQGGSTDTQYF. The rearrangement links TRBV4-1 to TRBJ2-3, with D maybe TRBD2 (5 bases). This CDR3 contains 14 residues. Germline V gene sequence: CDR1 MGHRA, CDR2 YSYEKL. V was trimmed by 1 base and J by 0 bases, leaving 5 bases between them.

V and J are TRBV5-1 and TRBJ1-5; D possibly corresponds to TRBD1 (6 bases). Germline V CDR1 and CDR2: SGHRS, YFSETQ. The V and J ends lost 4 bases and 7 bases respectively, with 15 bases between them. The CDR3 extends over 14 amino acids. Here the CDR3 reads CASSPSMGTQPQHF. The CDR3 bases are TGCGCCAGCAGCCCGTCAATGGGGACACAGCCCCAGCATTTT.

V is TRBV5-1 and J is TRBJ2-2; TRBD2 matches at 9 bases. Per the germline V gene, CDR1 is SGHRS and CDR2 is YFSETQ. With 1 base clipped from V and 5 bases from J, the junction kept 6 bases outside the gene matches. The CDR3 totals 16 residues. For the CDR3, the DNA is TGCGCCAGCAGCTTGTTTAGCGGGAGCGGAACCGGGGAGCTGTTTTTT. Protein sequence: CASSLFSGSGTGELFF. Based on the CDR3 plus reference TRBV5-1 and TRBJ2-2, the full variable domain is KAGVTQTPRYLIKTRGQQVTLSCSPISGHRSVSWYQQTPGQGLQFLFEYFSETQRNKGNFPGRFSGRQFSNSRSEMNVSTLELGDSALYLCASSLFSGSGTGELFFGEGSRLTVL.

In this sample, this clone turned up a few times. This sequence joins TRBV5-6 and TRBJ2-1; the match to TRBD1 covers 8 bases. This CDR3 is 12 amino acids long. With 4 bases clipped from V and 10 bases from J, the junction kept 4 bases outside the gene matches. Germline loops: CDR1 SGHDT, CDR2 YYEEEE. CDR3: CASSHRGEEQFF. The CDR3 bases are TGTGCCAGCAGCCACAGGGGGGAAGAGCAGTTCTTC.

The chain joins TRBV9 to TRBJ2-7; possibly TRBD1 for D (6 bases). Germline loops: CDR1 SGDLS, CDR2 YYNGEE. V lost 5 bases, J lost 3 bases, and 12 bases lay in between. The CDR3 runs to 13 residues. For the CDR3, the DNA is TGTGCCAGCAGTACAGGGTCCGTCTACGAGCAGTACTTC. This sequence encodes CASSTGSVYEQYF. The whole variable domain, filled in from reference TRBV9 and TRBJ2-7, reads DSGVTQTPKHLITATGQRVTLRCSPRSGDLSVYWYQQSLDQGLQFLIQYYNGEERAKGNILERFSAQQFPDLHSELNLSSLELGDSALYFCASSTGSVYEQYFGPGTRLTVT.

This chain connects TRBV4-3 to TRBJ1-4; TRBD1 matches at 11 bases. Trimming cost V 2 bases and J 5 bases; bases outside gene matches: 7. From germline, CDR1 is LGHNA and CDR2 YSLEER. This CDR3 is built from 17 residues. For the CDR3, the DNA is TGCGCCAGCAGCCAACCCCGGACAGGGGGCCGGAATGAAAAACTGTTTTTT. It codes for CASSQPRTGGRNEKLFF.

This clone has more than one count but fewer than ten. The V and J genes are TRBV9 and TRBJ2-3, with a possible D match to TRBD2 (6 bases). Germline CDR1 is SGDLS and CDR2 is YYNGEE. This CDR3 is 12 amino acids long. CDR3 region: CASGSSTDTQYF. DNA for the CDR3: TGTGCTAGCGGATCCAGCACAGATACGCAGTATTTT.

The chain is built from TRBV15 and TRBJ2-5; the match to TRBD1 covers 11 bases. This CDR3 has 15 residues. Trimming at V came to 2 bases and at J to 3 bases, leaving 2 bases not matched to a gene. Per germline, CDR1 LNHNV and CDR2 YYDKDF (reference sequence). CDR3 protein: CATSRRDRGEETQYF. In DNA form, the CDR3 reads TGTGCCACCAGCAGAAGGGACAGGGGGGAAGAGACCCAGTACTTC.

There are a few counts of this clone. The V and J genes are TRBV18 and TRBJ1-2; 7 bases fit TRBD1. The CDR3 is made up of 15 amino acids. Germline CDR1 reads KGHSH; CDR2 reads LQKENI. The V gene end was trimmed by 2 bases and the J gene end by 8 bases; junction bases not matched to a gene: 11. CDR3 sequence (DNA): TGTGCCAGCTCACCATCCGACAGGGTGGCATTCGGCTACACCTTC. It translates to CASSPSDRVAFGYTF. Filled out from reference TRBV18 and TRBJ1-2, the complete variable domain reads NAGVMQNPRHLVRRRGQEARLRCSPMKGHSHVYWYRQLPEEGLKFMVYLQKENIIDESGMPKERFSAEFPKEGPSILRIQQVVRGDSAAYFCASSPSDRVAFGYTFGSGTRLTVV.

The rearrangement joins TRBV7-2 to TRBJ2-1; possible D gene TRBD1, 5 bases. The CDR3 runs 12 residues. The V gene's germline CDR1 is SGHTA and CDR2 FQGNSA. V gave up 3 bases and J gave up 7 bases, with 7 bases separating them. The CDR3 DNA reads as TGTGCCAGCAGCTTCAGGGATAATGAGCAGTTCTTC. Translation: CASSFRDNEQFF.

Only one count was recorded for this clone. This sequence joins TRBV5-6 and TRBJ1-2; D is undetermined. The CDR3 spans 16 residues. Germline V CDR1 and CDR2: SGHDT, YYEEEE. V lost 2 bases to trimming and J lost 6 bases, with 20 bases between them. For the CDR3, the DNA is TGTGCCAGCAGCTTATTGAGGTCTGAGGTTGCGGATGGCTACACCTTC. Residues: CASSLLRSEVADGYTF.

V and J are TRBV6-5 and TRBJ2-2, with TRBD2 matching 7 bases. Unmatched junction bases numbered 3, after V lost 2 bases and J lost 0 bases. The CDR3 runs to 16 residues. CDR1 and CDR2 (germline): MNHEY, SVGAGI. The CDR3 nucleotides are TGTGCCAGCAGTTACCAAGCGGGATCGAACACCGGGGAGCTGTTTTTT. Its protein product is CASSYQAGSNTGELFF.

This clone has just one count. CDR3 bases: TGTGCCAGCATGCTGGGCCGTCAGGGCCGAACCGGGGAGCTGTTTTTT. The encoded protein is CASMLGRQGRTGELFF. The rearrangement joins TRBV27 to TRBJ2-2; a possible D gene is TRBD1 (5 bases). The V gene lost 7 bases and the J gene lost 5 bases, with 20 bases spanning the gap. The germline V gene has CDR1 MNHEY and CDR2 SMNVEV (reference sequence). The CDR3 spans 16 residues.

The chain joins TRBV30 to TRBJ1-2, with TRBD1 as a possible D gene (6 bases). The CDR3 length is 13 residues. Germline-derived CDR1 and CDR2 are GTSNPN and SVGIG (reference sequence). Trimming removed 8 bases at V and 3 bases at J, with 16 bases between. CDR3 DNA sequence: TGTGCCGGTCGGGAGGGGGTGGACTATGGCTACACCTTC. It encodes CAGREGVDYGYTF.

J is TRBJ2-1 and V is TRBV2; D not certain. The V end lost 7 bases, the J end lost 0 bases, and 10 bases lay between the germline ends. The germline V gene has CDR1 SNHLY and CDR2 FYNNEI. This CDR3 spans 14 amino acids. This CDR3 is CASIPPSSYNEQFF. Here the CDR3 DNA reads TGTGCCAGCATTCCCCCTAGCTCCTACAATGAGCAGTTCTTC. The full variable domain, completed using reference TRBV2 and TRBJ2-1, is EPEVTQTPSHQVTQMGQEVILRCVPISNHLYFYWYRQILGQKVEFLVSFYNNEISEKSEIFDDQFSVERPDGSNFTLKIRSTKLEDSAMYFCASIPPSSYNEQFFGPGTRLTVL.

By sample fraction, this clone is medium-sized. The J gene is TRBJ1-5, the V gene TRBV4-1, with D hard to call. CDR1 MGHRA and CDR2 YSYEKL come from the germline V gene. This CDR3 is 15 amino acids long. V was clipped by 0 bases and J by 0 bases, with 6 bases between them. The CDR3 here is CASSQDDLSNQPQHF. DNA of the CDR3: TGCGCCAGCAGCCAAGATGACCTTAGCAATCAGCCCCAGCATTTT.